Each of the 12 T cell receptor beta chains below was sequenced from the same sample in a study of PD-L1 blockade in urothelial cancer. Using immunoSEQ multiplex PCR, the repertoire was profiled, and TCRdb retains in-frame clones only, with some absent. The sample lists 85,000 to 90,000 clones; around 85% were seen once. The time point is: pretreatment peripheral blood. The sequenced sample was PBMCs, obtained around atezolizumab (anti-PD-L1) treatment. These receptors came from a man in his sixties with urothelial cancer.

The CDR3 region is CASSSTGVSDTQYF. The CDR3 bases are TGTGCCAGCAGTTCCACGGGAGTAAGTGATACGCAGTATTTT. The chain carries TRBV28 and TRBJ2-3; maybe TRBD2 (6 bases). Trimming cost V 4 bases and J 6 bases, with 14 bases left between them. The germline V gene has CDR1 MDHEN and CDR2 SYDVKM. The CDR3 runs 14 residues.

The chain combines TRBV4-3 with TRBJ2-1, with 8 nucleotides matching TRBD2. V shed 0 bases and J 10 bases; nucleotides not matched to a gene: 8. CDR1 and CDR2 (germline): LGHNA, YSLEER. The CDR3 loop spans 15 amino acids. The DNA of the CDR3 is TGCGCCAGCAGCCAAGATACCGGGAGGGCCGGGGAGCAGTTCTTC. This sequence encodes CASSQDTGRAGEQFF.

The chain joins TRBV29-1 to TRBJ2-2; a weak D match, TRBD2 (5 bases). V lost 4 bases to trimming and J lost 7 bases, with 13 bases between them. This CDR3 has 13 residues. Germline values: CDR1 SQVTM, CDR2 ANQGSEA. The CDR3 DNA sequence: TGCAGCGTTGTCGAGGGTGGGAACGGGGAGCTGTTTTTT. It yields the protein CSVVEGGNGELFF.

CDR3 amino acids: CAWSTGRIYNEQFF. The CDR3 DNA follows: TGTGCCTGGAGTACAGGGAGAATCTACAATGAGCAGTTCTTC. This chain links TRBV30 with TRBJ2-1; TRBD1 might be the D (6 bases). Trimming cost V 2 bases and J 3 bases, with 11 bases left between them. Germline V lookup: CDR1 GTSNPN, CDR2 SVGIG (reference sequence). This CDR3 is 14 amino acids long.

This clone occurred a few times. This chain joins TRBV19 and TRBJ2-3; 13 nucleotides align to TRBD2. The CDR3 covers 16 residues. Germline-derived CDR1 and CDR2 are LNHDA and SQIVND (reference sequence). V lost 6 bases to trimming and J lost 1 base; unmatched junction nucleotides: 4. The CDR3 DNA reads TGTGCCAGTAGGTGGACTAGCGGGGGAGGCACAGATACGCAGTATTTT. Its translation is CASRWTSGGGTDTQYF.

J is TRBJ2-1 and V is TRBV2; TRBD2 aligns across 7 bases. Unmatched junction bases numbered 0, after V lost 6 bases and J lost 4 bases. This CDR3 is 12 amino acids long. Germline CDR1 SNHLY, CDR2 FYNNEI. The CDR3 bases are TGTGCCAGCAGGGGAGGGTACAATGAGCAGTTCTTC. Translation: CASRGGYNEQFF.

V and J are TRBV19 and TRBJ1-4; weak D call: TRBD1 (5 bases). In germline, CDR1 is LNHDA, CDR2 SQIVND (reference sequence). The ends were cut back, 3 bases at V and 7 bases at J, with 15 bases in the middle. The CDR3 totals 15 residues. CDR3 loop: CASSMNRPGGEKLFF. In DNA form, the CDR3 reads TGTGCCAGTAGTATGAATCGCCCGGGGGGTGAAAAACTGTTTTTT.

J is TRBJ2-7 and V is TRBV28; tentative D call: TRBD2 (6 bases). V was shortened by 4 bases and J by 0 bases, with 16 bases between the two germline ends. Germline V CDR1 and CDR2: MDHEN, SYDVKM. The CDR3 covers 16 residues. The CDR3 here is CASSSPRRAGSYEQYF. In nucleotides, the CDR3 is TGTGCCAGCAGTTCTCCCCGGAGGGCAGGCTCCTACGAGCAGTACTTC.

This chain connects TRBV19 to TRBJ1-2; weak D call: TRBD1 (6 bases). Between the trimmed V and J ends, which lost 6 bases and 2 bases, there was a span of 13 bases. CDR1 LNHDA and CDR2 SQIVND come from the germline V gene (reference sequence). The CDR3 extends over 14 amino acids. The CDR3 loop is CASSRDTANYGYTF. The CDR3 coding sequence is TGTGCCAGTAGCCGGGACACCGCGAACTATGGCTACACCTTC.

The chain uses TRBV7-9 and TRBJ1-2, with D unresolved. V was clipped by 1 base and J by 6 bases, with 9 bases between them. This CDR3 contains 13 residues. Germline values: CDR1 SEHNR, CDR2 FQNEAQ (reference sequence). Here the CDR3 DNA reads TGTGCCAGCAGCTTAGATGAGGCCGATGGCTACACCTTC. It yields the protein CASSLDEADGYTF.

The rearrangement links TRBV27 to TRBJ2-2, with unresolved D. This CDR3 contains 13 residues. V was trimmed by 7 bases and J by 6 bases, leaving 12 bases between them. CDR1 and CDR2 from the germline V gene are MNHEY and SMNVEV (reference sequence). This CDR3 reads CASKYGGPGELFF. For the CDR3, the DNA is TGTGCCAGCAAGTACGGCGGCCCCGGGGAGCTGTTTTTT.

The rearrangement links TRBV4-3 to TRBJ1-5, with D uncertain. The CDR3 spans 13 residues. In germline, CDR1 is LGHNA, CDR2 YSLEER. Trimming stripped 0 bases from V and 7 bases from J, with 7 bases between. The CDR3 DNA follows: TGCGCCAGCAGCCAAGATACCAGACAGCCCCAGCATTTT. It translates to CASSQDTRQPQHF.